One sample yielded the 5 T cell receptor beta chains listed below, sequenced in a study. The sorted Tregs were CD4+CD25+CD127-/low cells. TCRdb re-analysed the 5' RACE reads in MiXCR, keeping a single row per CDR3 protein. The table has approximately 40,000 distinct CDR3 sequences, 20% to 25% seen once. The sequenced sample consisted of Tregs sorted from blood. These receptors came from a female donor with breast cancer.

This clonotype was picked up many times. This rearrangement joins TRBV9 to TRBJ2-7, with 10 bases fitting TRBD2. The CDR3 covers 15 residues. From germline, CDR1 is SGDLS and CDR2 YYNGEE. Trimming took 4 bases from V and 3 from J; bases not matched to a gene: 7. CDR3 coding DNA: TGTGCCAGCAGCCCATTAGGACTAGCGGACTACGAGCAGTACTTC. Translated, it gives CASSPLGLADYEQYF.

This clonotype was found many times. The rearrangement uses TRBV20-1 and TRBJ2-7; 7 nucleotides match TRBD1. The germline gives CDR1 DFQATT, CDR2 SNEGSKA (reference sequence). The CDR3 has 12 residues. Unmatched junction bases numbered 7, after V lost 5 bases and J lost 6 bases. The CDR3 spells CSALDRAGEQYF. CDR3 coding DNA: TGCAGTGCTCTTGACAGGGCCGGCGAGCAGTACTTC.

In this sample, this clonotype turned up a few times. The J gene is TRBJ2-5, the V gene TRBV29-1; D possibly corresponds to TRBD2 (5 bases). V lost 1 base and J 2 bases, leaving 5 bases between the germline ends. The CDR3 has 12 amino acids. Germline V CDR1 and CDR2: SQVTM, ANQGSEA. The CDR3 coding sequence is TGCAGCGTTGAAGGACTACAAGAGACCCAGTACTTC. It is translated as CSVEGLQETQYF.

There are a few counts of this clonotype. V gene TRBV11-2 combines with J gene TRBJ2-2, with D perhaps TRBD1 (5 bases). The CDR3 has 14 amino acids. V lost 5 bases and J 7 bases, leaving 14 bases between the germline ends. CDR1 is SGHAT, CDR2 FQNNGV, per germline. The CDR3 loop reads CASSPIQAHGELFF. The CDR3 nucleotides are TGTGCCAGCAGCCCCATACAGGCTCACGGGGAGCTGTTTTTT.

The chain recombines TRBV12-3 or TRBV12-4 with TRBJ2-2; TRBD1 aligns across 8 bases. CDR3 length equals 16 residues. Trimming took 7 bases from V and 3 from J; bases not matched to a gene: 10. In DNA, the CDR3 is TGTGCCAGCACCGAGACGGGACAGGTGCACACCGGGGAGCTGTTTTTT. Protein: CASTETGQVHTGELFF.